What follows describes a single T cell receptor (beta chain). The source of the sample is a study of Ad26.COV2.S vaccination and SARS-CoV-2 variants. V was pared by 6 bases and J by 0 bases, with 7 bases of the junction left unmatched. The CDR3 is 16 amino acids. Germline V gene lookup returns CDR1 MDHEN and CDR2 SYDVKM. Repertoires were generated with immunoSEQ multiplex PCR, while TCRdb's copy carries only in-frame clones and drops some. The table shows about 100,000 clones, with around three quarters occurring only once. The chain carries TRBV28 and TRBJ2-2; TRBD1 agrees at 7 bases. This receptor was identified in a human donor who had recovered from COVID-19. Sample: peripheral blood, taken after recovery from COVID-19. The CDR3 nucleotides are TGTGCCAGCAGCCCCAGTCAGGGGGCGAACACCGGGGAGCTGTTTTTT. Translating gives CASSPSQGANTGELFF.